A single sample is the source of the 32 T cell receptor beta chains below, sequenced in a study of T cell responses to AZD1222 COVID-19 vaccine. Clones were read by immunoSEQ multiplex PCR, and TCRdb kept only the in-frame ones, dropping some. The sample yields 45,000 to 50,000 clones, 70% to 90% seen once. The source was peripheral blood, collected 28 days after the second AZD1222 dose. All receptors come from an adult who received the AZD1222 COVID-19 vaccine.

The rearrangement joins TRBV10-1 to TRBJ2-3; tentative D call: TRBD2 (7 bases). Per the germline V gene, CDR1 is WNHNN and CDR2 is SYGVQD (reference sequence). Trimming took 2 bases from V and 8 from J, leaving 11 bases between them. This CDR3 is built from 13 residues. CDR3 bases: TGCGCCAGCAGTGAGCCAGGGGAGGGTACGCAGTATTTT. Translating gives CASSEPGEGTQYF.

This chain uses TRBV10-1 with TRBJ1-4; a possible D gene is TRBD1 (5 bases). CDR1 is WNHNN and CDR2 is SYGVQD in the germline V gene (reference sequence). The CDR3 loop spans 14 amino acids. V lost 4 bases and J 8 bases, leaving 14 bases between the germline ends. As DNA, the CDR3 is TGCGCCAGCAGTGCGAGAGACAGTGGCGAAAAACTGTTTTTT. This encodes CASSARDSGEKLFF.

The chain couples TRBV7-9 to TRBJ2-3; either TRBD1 or TRBD2 may fit D (5 bases each). Germline V gene lookup returns CDR1 SEHNR and CDR2 FQNEAQ (reference sequence). Trimming pared 2 bases from V and 6 bases from J, leaving 15 bases between. The CDR3 loop spans 15 amino acids. The CDR3 nucleotides are TGTGCCAGCAGCTTACGAGGGGCCGAGGAGGATACGCAGTATTTT. As protein: CASSLRGAEEDTQYF.

The chain links TRBV5-8 to TRBJ2-1; D is ambiguous. The CDR3 covers 13 residues. Germline loops: CDR1 SGHTS, CDR2 YDEGEE. V dropped 1 base and J dropped 4 bases, with 6 bases sitting between them. The CDR3 region has the DNA TGTGCCAGCAGCTTGTTTGAATACAATGAGCAGTTCTTC. Its translation is CASSLFEYNEQFF.

The sample holds a few counts of this clone. The rearrangement uses TRBV28 and TRBJ1-1, with D possibly being TRBD1 (5 bases). From germline, CDR1 is MDHEN and CDR2 SYDVKM. The length of the CDR3 is 12 residues. V was trimmed by 7 bases and J by 10 bases, leaving 16 bases between them. CDR3 nucleotides: TGTGCCAGCACCGTCTGGGGCAGATTAGCTTTCTTT. Translated: CASTVWGRLAFF.

The V call is TRBV7-2, the J call TRBJ1-5; no reliable D call. CDR1 and CDR2 from the germline V gene are SGHTA and FQGNSA. Deletions cut 5 bases from V and 6 bases from J, with 14 bases between. The CDR3 has 14 amino acids. The CDR3 DNA is TGTGCCAGCAGCACTTGGGGTTTGACTCAGCCCCAGCATTTT. Protein sequence: CASSTWGLTQPQHF.

This clone has only one observation. V and J are TRBV5-5 and TRBJ2-3; no reliable D call. Looked up from germline, CDR1 is SGHKS and CDR2 is YYEKEE (reference sequence). Trimming took off 7 bases at V and 2 bases at J, with 11 bases between the two ends. The CDR3 spans 13 residues. The CDR3: CASVAKNTDTQYF. The CDR3 nucleotides read TGTGCCAGCGTGGCAAAGAACACAGATACGCAGTATTTT.

The rearrangement links TRBV27 to TRBJ1-5; 8 bases map to TRBD1. Looked up from germline, CDR1 is MNHEY and CDR2 is SMNVEV (reference sequence). CDR3 length equals 14 residues. Losses at the gene ends were 6 bases for V and 6 bases for J; bases not matched to a gene: 7. Written as DNA, the CDR3 is TGTGCCAGCAGGGGCGGGACAGGTAGTCAGCCCCAGCATTTT. Translated, it gives CASRGGTGSQPQHF.

The chain couples TRBV5-1 to TRBJ1-1; possible D gene TRBD1, 5 bases. CDR1 is SGHRS and CDR2 is YFSETQ in the germline V gene. V lost 4 bases to trimming and J lost 6 bases, with 13 bases between them. This CDR3 has 13 amino acids. CDR3 bases: TGCGCCAGCAGCCAGGGACGGGACTCTGAAGCTTTCTTT. Translating it yields CASSQGRDSEAFF. The whole variable domain, filled in from reference TRBV5-1 and TRBJ1-1, reads KAGVTQTPRYLIKTRGQQVTLSCSPISGHRSVSWYQQTPGQGLQFLFEYFSETQRNKGNFPGRFSGRQFSNSRSEMNVSTLELGDSALYLCASSQGRDSEAFFGQGTRLTVV.

This clone has more than one count but fewer than ten. The V call is TRBV5-6, the J call TRBJ2-3, with TRBD2 matching 12 bases. Germline V gene data show CDR1 as SGHDT and CDR2 as YYEEEE. V lost 0 bases to trimming and J lost 5 bases; unmatched junction nucleotides: 4. The CDR3 spans 16 residues. The CDR3 DNA reads as TGTGCCAGCAGCTTGGGACTAGCGGGAGCGGGAGATACGCAGTATTTT. Translation: CASSLGLAGAGDTQYF.

This chain joins TRBV11-2 and TRBJ2-5; tentatively, D is TRBD1 or TRBD2 (5 bases each). This CDR3 region has 13 residues. Trimming took off 3 bases at V and 2 bases at J, with 7 bases between the two ends. Germline V CDR1 and CDR2: SGHAT, FQNNGV. DNA for the CDR3: TGTGCCAGCAGCTTGGGGGTACAAGAGACCCAGTACTTC. Translating gives CASSLGVQETQYF.

This chain connects TRBV5-6 to TRBJ2-3; TRBD2 aligns across 8 bases. Germline CDR1 reads SGHDT; CDR2 reads YYEEEE. The V and J ends lost 1 base and 4 bases, in that order; junction bases with no gene match: 11. This CDR3 contains 17 residues. The CDR3 DNA reads TGTGCCAGCAGCTTGTATCCTACCGGGAGGGTCCCAGATACGCAGTATTTT. This gives the protein CASSLYPTGRVPDTQYF.

The chain is built from TRBV2 and TRBJ1-2, with TRBD1 matching over 9 bases. The CDR3 length is 13 residues. The J segment lost 6 bases and the V segment lost 5 bases, leaving 4 bases of the junction unmatched. Germline V CDR1 and CDR2: SNHLY, FYNNEI. For the CDR3, the DNA is TGTGCCAGCAGTTCGACAGGGGGGCATGGCTACACCTTC. As protein: CASSSTGGHGYTF.

J is TRBJ1-1 and V is TRBV6-5; D may be TRBD1 (5 bases). Germline values: CDR1 MNHEY, CDR2 SVGAGI. V shed 1 base and J shed 10 bases, with 13 bases lying between them. The CDR3 runs 13 residues. This chain's CDR3 is CASSYLEGMGAFF. DNA of the CDR3: TGTGCCAGCAGTTACTTAGAGGGGATGGGAGCTTTCTTT.

The chain couples TRBV7-9 to TRBJ1-1, with D tentatively TRBD1 (5 bases). Trimming removed 4 bases from V and 2 bases from J, with 14 bases in between. This CDR3 comprises 15 residues. The germline CDR1 and CDR2 sequences are SEHNR and FQNEAQ (reference sequence). In nucleotides, the CDR3 is TGTGCCAGCAGCTCGTCTCAGACAGAAAACACTGAAGCTTTCTTT. Its protein is CASSSSQTENTEAFF.

The rearrangement links TRBV10-3 to TRBJ2-5; possible D gene TRBD1, 6 bases. Trimming shortened V by 5 bases and J by 1 base, and 8 bases separated the two germline ends. Germline V gene lookup returns CDR1 ENHRY and CDR2 SYGVKD. The CDR3 spans 13 residues. In DNA, the CDR3 is TGTGCCATCAGTTGGACAGCCCAAGAGACCCAGTACTTC. This codes for CAISWTAQETQYF.

The genes are TRBV5-1 and TRBJ1-1; D is unresolved. Germline CDR1 is SGHRS and CDR2 is YFSETQ. This CDR3 is 12 amino acids long. Trimming shortened V by 0 bases and J by 6 bases, and 6 bases separated the two germline ends. CDR3 loop: CASSLAPPEAFF. Written as DNA, the CDR3 is TGCGCCAGCAGCTTGGCACCCCCTGAAGCTTTCTTT.

The chain combines TRBV27 with TRBJ2-1, with 13 bases lining up with TRBD2. The CDR3 has 18 residues. Germline V gene data show CDR1 as MNHEY and CDR2 as SMNVEV (reference sequence). Trimming took 5 bases from V and 7 from J; bases not matched to a gene: 14. The CDR3 nucleotides read TGTGCCAGCAGTCAACTAGCGGGAGGGCCGGTCGGTTGGAATGAGCAGTTCTTC. This translates into CASSQLAGGPVGWNEQFF.

This clone was found once. The gene calls are TRBV6-5 and TRBJ1-6; D is possibly TRBD1 (6 bases). CDR1 is MNHEY, CDR2 SVGAGI, per germline. The CDR3 is made up of 15 amino acids. V was pared by 0 bases and J by 9 bases, with 12 bases between. The CDR3 loop is CASSYSGTPTSPLHF. CDR3 nucleotides: TGTGCCAGCAGTTACTCCGGGACACCCACTTCACCCCTCCACTTT.

V and J are TRBV11-2 and TRBJ2-7, with TRBD1 identical over 7 bases. CDR3 length equals 14 residues. Trimming at V came to 1 base and at J to 3 bases, leaving 3 bases not matched to a gene. Germline CDR1 is SGHAT and CDR2 is FQNNGV. This CDR3 reads CASSLGDSFYEQYF. The CDR3 DNA reads as TGTGCCAGCAGCTTAGGGGACAGTTTCTACGAGCAGTACTTC.

This chain links TRBV19 with TRBJ2-2; D assignment may be TRBD1 or TRBD2 (7 bases each). There are 17 residues in the CDR3. The germline V gene has CDR1 LNHDA and CDR2 SQIVND (reference sequence). Trimming removed 5 bases at V and 7 bases at J, with 23 bases between. The CDR3: CASSLRQGLPVIGELFF. CDR3 DNA: TGTGCCAGTAGTCTTCGACAGGGACTACCGGTCATCGGGGAGCTGTTTTTT.

The V and J genes are TRBV28 and TRBJ2-7; D not resolved. V was shortened by 2 bases and J by 6 bases, with 8 bases between the two germline ends. Germline-derived CDR1 and CDR2 are MDHEN and SYDVKM. The CDR3 spans 12 residues. The CDR3 DNA sequence: TGTGCCAGCAGTTTACCCTCATCCGAGCAGTACTTC. Protein product: CASSLPSSEQYF.

The chain carries TRBV7-2 and TRBJ1-3, with TRBD1 matching over 9 bases. CDR3 length: 17 amino acids. After removal of 4 bases from V and 0 bases from J, the junction contained 7 bases not matched to a gene. The germline V gene encodes CDR1 SGHTA and CDR2 FQGNSA. In DNA form, the CDR3 reads TGTGCCAGCAGCTCTCGCGGGGACAGGGACTCTGGAAACACCATATATTTT. Protein: CASSSRGDRDSGNTIYF. The full variable domain, rest sourced from reference TRBV7-2 and TRBJ1-3, is GAGVSQSPSNKVTEKGKDVELRCDPISGHTALYWYRQSLGQGLEFLIYFQGNSAPDKSGLPSDRFSAERTGGSVSTLTIQRTQQEDSAVYLCASSSRGDRDSGNTIYFGEGSWLTVV.

As regards this clone: At one end, the junction sequence differs from germline, possibly due to a read error. The J gene is TRBJ2-2, the V gene TRBV27; D may match TRBD1 or TRBD2 (5 bases each). The germline gives CDR1 MNHEY, CDR2 SMNVEV (reference sequence). The CDR3 loop spans 16 amino acids. The CDR3 DNA reads TGTGCCAGCAGTCCACGGTCCGGGGCGAAGACCGGGGAGCTGTTTTTT. This encodes CASSPRSGAKTGELFF.

The chain employs TRBV5-8 and TRBJ2-1; 8 bases map to TRBD2. The V segment lost 3 bases and the J segment 5 bases; nucleotides outside the gene matches: 7. The length of the CDR3 is 15 residues. From germline, CDR1 is SGHTS and CDR2 YDEGEE. The CDR3 region has the DNA TGTGCCAGCAGCTATTTTAGCGGGGAAAACAATGAGCAGTTCTTC. The encoded protein is CASSYFSGENNEQFF.

The genes are TRBV7-3 and TRBJ2-1; 12 bases fit TRBD2. The CDR3 is 16 amino acids. The germline V gene encodes CDR1 SGHTA and CDR2 FQGTGA. V was pared by 4 bases and J by 6 bases, with 7 bases of the junction left unmatched. This CDR3 reads CASSWVGTSGSNEQFF. CDR3 coding DNA: TGTGCCAGCAGCTGGGTAGGGACTAGCGGGTCCAATGAGCAGTTCTTC.

V usage is TRBV27 and J usage is TRBJ1-1; D remains unclear. Germline CDR1 and CDR2: MNHEY and SMNVEV (reference sequence). CDR3 length equals 18 residues. V lost 7 bases, J lost 4 bases, and 28 bases lay in between. The CDR3 DNA sequence: TGTGCCAGCACCCCGTTTCCTTATACTCTCGGGTCAGCCACTGAAGCTTTCTTT. Amino acids: CASTPFPYTLGSATEAFF.

The chain recombines TRBV11-2 with TRBJ2-5; 8 bases agree with TRBD2. The length of the CDR3 is 16 residues. Germline CDR1 and CDR2: SGHAT and FQNNGV. After removal of 1 base from V and 1 base from J, the junction contained 5 bases not matched to a gene. The CDR3 here is CASSLAYLAGQETQYF. The CDR3 DNA follows: TGTGCCAGCAGCTTAGCCTACCTAGCGGGCCAAGAGACCCAGTACTTC.

This sequence joins TRBV5-3 and TRBJ1-5; D is possibly TRBD1 (5 bases). Being an ORF, TRBV5-3 has a function that is uncertain. The V end was cut by 2 bases, the J end by 5 bases, with 17 bases between. The CDR3 length is 16 residues. The CDR3 DNA follows: TGTGCCAGAAGCTTTTACGGCCTCGGACATTATCAGCCCCAGCATTTT. Its protein is CARSFYGLGHYQPQHF.

The rearrangement joins TRBV5-4 to TRBJ2-1, with D possibly matching TRBD2 (7 bases). CDR3 length: 15 amino acids. Germline CDR1 is SGHNT and CDR2 is YYREEE (reference sequence). Between the trimmed V and J ends, which lost 4 bases and 4 bases, there was a span of 15 bases. CDR3 loop: CASSLGGLVYNEQFF. The CDR3 DNA is TGTGCCAGCAGCCTGGGGGGGCTAGTTTACAATGAGCAGTTCTTC.

The chain uses TRBV5-1 and TRBJ1-3, with D tentatively TRBD1 (5 bases). The CDR3 extends over 16 amino acids. V was shortened by 4 bases and J by 3 bases, with 17 bases between the two germline ends. Germline CDR1 SGHRS, CDR2 YFSETQ. The CDR3 loop reads CASSEGQVQFGNTIYF. In DNA form, the CDR3 reads TGCGCCAGCAGCGAGGGGCAGGTCCAGTTTGGAAACACCATATATTTT.

V usage is TRBV2 and J usage is TRBJ1-2; possibly TRBD1 for D (5 bases). V was cut by 4 bases and J by 4 bases, with 13 bases left in between. Per germline, CDR1 SNHLY and CDR2 FYNNEI. The CDR3 is 14 residues long. The CDR3 DNA reads as TGTGCCAGCAGTGTTAGGGCAGGGAGCTATGGCTACACCTTC. Translation gives CASSVRAGSYGYTF.